The clone carrying this T cell receptor beta chain was detected only a few times. Antigen specificity is unknown. This sample is drawn from a study of cytomegalovirus exposure and HLA in healthy donors. Study outcomes and limitations: At a 0.05 false discovery rate, a later analysis found around 15,000 TCR beta sequences to be associated with HLA alleles. TCR beta chain V- and J-gene trimming was linked, in a later analysis, to a missense variant in DCLRE1C.

Use of 60 Vbeta and 13 Jbeta primers characterized the PCR. Clones were read by immunoSEQ multiplex PCR, and TCRdb kept only the in-frame ones, dropping some. The top ten hold roughly 2% of the sample, which has roughly 130,000 clones, around 80% seen once. This clonotype was sampled from a young man in good health and CMV-seronegative. Material: PBMCs.

The CDR3 DNA sequence: TGCGCCAGCAGTGAGCGGGTCGGGGCCAACGTCCTGACTTTC. It translates to CASSERVGANVLTF. J is TRBJ2-6 and V is TRBV5-1; the D gene is possibly TRBD2 (6 bases). The CDR3 is 14 residues long. V lost 5 bases and J lost 4, with 10 bases in between. Germline V gives CDR1 SGHRS, CDR2 YFSETQ.